This T cell receptor (beta chain) was recovered during a study of blood T cell repertoires in COVID-19 (dated by TCRdb to the early 2020s). As for the study more broadly: Samples from collaborators originated in the United States, Italy and Spain and spanned both the acute and convalescent phases of COVID-19. Where available, HLA class I and class II types were obtained from metadata supplied by the sample provider rather than from assay-based typing. The repertoires were released in a freely available public database intended as a resource for research on the immune response to SARS-CoV-2. Samples were obtained from the ongoing ImmuneRACE study (first 160 participants) and from 950 to 1,500 subjects provided by 6 global collaborators. The sample metadata nearly always contained a de-identified subject ID, COVID-19 status, age in years and sex. The material from the prospective study consisted of cDNA or gDNA derived from T cells, B-cell-depleted T cells, or PBMCs. Subjects who had been exposed to COVID-19, were actively infected with it, or had recovered from it provided the deeply sampled blood TCRbeta repertoires that made up the dataset. What the authors observed across the whole study: How much clinical and demographic metadata was included differed by source and by participant, and the metadata was provided uncurated.

The collaborating institutions used their own protocols to collect whole blood in K2EDTA tubes. For TCRbeta analysis, collaborators shipped samples as frozen whole blood, isolated PBMCs, or DNA extracted from either of those sample types. Trimming costs V 5 bases and J 5 bases, and their ends lie 11 bases apart. From the germline V gene, CDR1 is MNHEY and CDR2 is SVGAGI. Including the terminal cysteine and phenylalanine, the CDR3 comprises 13 residues. Only CDR3 DNA remains: 39 bases, in frame from the first base. TCRbeta CDR3 regions were amplified from genomic DNA by means of the immunoSEQ Assay, a bias-controlled multiplex PCR. Per the source publication's procedure: The number of nucleated cells in each sample was estimated by amplification of reference gene primers within the assay. To quantify the absolute abundance of each unique TCRbeta CDR3 rearrangement, sequence reads were collapsed and filtered. Productive Simpson clonality was computed per sample as the square root of Simpson's diversity index over productive rearrangements. Imported from immuneACCESS, the table was reduced by TCRdb to in-frame sequences with V and J called. These copies leave out some clones; in studies compared against another copy, an unresolved V gene accounts for under half, and the cause of the remainder is not known. V and J calls and clone size are as listed in that table; D and trimming were resolved from the DNA. The sample has under 150,000 clones on record, 65% to 85% of them singletons. The ten largest make up 1.9% of the sample.

As concerns this clone: Its antigen is still unknown. No base-level quality is on record; no much larger clone is a single base apart.

This sequence originates from a man between 65 and 85 years old with acute or convalescent COVID-19. Sequencing was done on a sample of peripheral blood. Recombination connected TRBV6-5 to TRBJ2-3; matching of 5 bases hints at TRBD1 as the D gene. The CDR3 amino acid sequence is: CASSPQQVDTQYF. The sequence in DNA is TGTGCCAGCAGTCCGCAACAGGTAGATACGCAGTATTTT.